This section outlines one TCR beta chain sequence together with its context. CDR1 is LNHDA, CDR2 SQIVND, per germline (reference sequence). V shed 2 bases and J shed 7 bases, with 9 bases lying between them. This CDR3 comprises 13 residues. The data were obtained in a study of blood T cell repertoires in COVID-19. Looking at the study overall: The samples span acute and convalescent COVID-19 from the United States, Italy and Spain. PBMCs, B-cell-depleted T cells, or T cells were the source of the cDNA or gDNA that made up the material.

Authors' methods: Amplifying reference gene primers gave estimates of nucleated cell counts. Repertoires were generated with immunoSEQ multiplex PCR, while TCRdb's copy carries only in-frame clones and drops some. The DNA gave D and trimming, while V, J and clone size come from that table. The table includes roughly 13,000 clones, roughly 78% detected once. The receptor comes from a human donor in a cohort sampled during active COVID-19. The chain couples TRBV19 to TRBJ1-5; D might be TRBD1 (5 bases). The source material was peripheral blood. CDR3 DNA: TGTGCCAGTAGTATACGGGGGGACCAGCCCCAGCATTTT. The encoded protein is CASSIRGDQPQHF.